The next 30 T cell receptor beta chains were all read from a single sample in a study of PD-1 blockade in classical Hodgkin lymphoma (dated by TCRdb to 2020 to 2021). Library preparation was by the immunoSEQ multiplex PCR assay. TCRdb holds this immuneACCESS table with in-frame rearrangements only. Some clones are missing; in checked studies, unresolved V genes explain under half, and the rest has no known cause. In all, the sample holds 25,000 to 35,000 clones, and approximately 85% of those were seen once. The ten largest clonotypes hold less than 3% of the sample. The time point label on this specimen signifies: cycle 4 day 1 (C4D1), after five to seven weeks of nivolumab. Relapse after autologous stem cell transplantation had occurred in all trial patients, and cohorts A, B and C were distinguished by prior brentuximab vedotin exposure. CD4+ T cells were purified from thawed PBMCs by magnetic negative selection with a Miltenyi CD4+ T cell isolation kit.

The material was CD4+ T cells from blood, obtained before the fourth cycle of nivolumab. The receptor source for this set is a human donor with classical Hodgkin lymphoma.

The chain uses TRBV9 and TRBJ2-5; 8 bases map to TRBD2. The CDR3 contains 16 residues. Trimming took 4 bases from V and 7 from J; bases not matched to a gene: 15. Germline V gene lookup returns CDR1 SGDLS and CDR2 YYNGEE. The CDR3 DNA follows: TGTGCCAGCAGCACAACTAGCGGAACCTCGGGAGGGACCCAGTACTTC. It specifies CASSTTSGTSGGTQYF.

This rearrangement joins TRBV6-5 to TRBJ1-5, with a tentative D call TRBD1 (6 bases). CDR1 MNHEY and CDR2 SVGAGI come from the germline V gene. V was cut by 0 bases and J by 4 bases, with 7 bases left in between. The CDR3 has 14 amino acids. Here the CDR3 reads CASSYSQGNQPQHF. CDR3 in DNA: TGTGCCAGCAGTTACTCACAGGGAAATCAGCCCCAGCATTTT.

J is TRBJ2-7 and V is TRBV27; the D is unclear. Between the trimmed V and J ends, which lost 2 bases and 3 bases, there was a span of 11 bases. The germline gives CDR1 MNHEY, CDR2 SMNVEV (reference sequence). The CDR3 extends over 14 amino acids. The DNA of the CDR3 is TGTGCCAGCAGTTTAAGGCCGAAGCTCTACGAGCAGTACTTC. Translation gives CASSLRPKLYEQYF.

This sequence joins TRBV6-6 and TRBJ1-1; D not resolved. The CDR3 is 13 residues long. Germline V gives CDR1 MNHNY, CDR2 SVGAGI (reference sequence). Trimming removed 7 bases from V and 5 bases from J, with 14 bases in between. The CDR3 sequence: CASIPDGRTEAFF. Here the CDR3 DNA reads TGTGCCAGCATCCCGGACGGGCGTACTGAAGCTTTCTTT.

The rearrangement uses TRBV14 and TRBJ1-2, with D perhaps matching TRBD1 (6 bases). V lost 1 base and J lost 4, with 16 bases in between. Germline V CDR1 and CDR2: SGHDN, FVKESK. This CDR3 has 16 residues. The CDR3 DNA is TGTGCCAGCAGCCAAGGAAGGAGCAGGGGCGGCTATGGCTACACCTTC. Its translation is CASSQGRSRGGYGYTF. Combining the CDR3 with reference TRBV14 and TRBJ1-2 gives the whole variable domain EAGVTQFPSHSVIEKGQTVTLRCDPISGHDNLYWYRRVMGKEIKFLLHFVKESKQDESGMPNNRFLAERTGGTYSTLKVQPAELEDSGVYFCASSQGRSRGGYGYTFGSGTRLTVV.

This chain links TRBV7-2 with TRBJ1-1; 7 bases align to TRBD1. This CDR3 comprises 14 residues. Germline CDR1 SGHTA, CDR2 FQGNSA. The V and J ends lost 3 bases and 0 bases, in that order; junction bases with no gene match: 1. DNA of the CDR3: TGTGCCAGCAGCTTGACAGGGATGAACACTGAAGCTTTCTTT. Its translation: CASSLTGMNTEAFF.

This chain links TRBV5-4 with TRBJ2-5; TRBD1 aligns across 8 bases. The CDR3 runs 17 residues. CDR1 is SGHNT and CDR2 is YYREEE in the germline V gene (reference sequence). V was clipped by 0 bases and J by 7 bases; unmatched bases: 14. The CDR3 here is CASSLVRTGSSAGTQYF. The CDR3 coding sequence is TGTGCCAGCAGCTTGGTCCGGACAGGGTCTAGCGCGGGGACCCAGTACTTC.

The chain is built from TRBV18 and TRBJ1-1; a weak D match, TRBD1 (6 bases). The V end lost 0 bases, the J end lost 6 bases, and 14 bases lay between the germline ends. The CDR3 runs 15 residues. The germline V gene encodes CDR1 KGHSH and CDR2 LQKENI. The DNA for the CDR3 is TGTGCCAGCTCACCACCGACCCTACAGGGAGCTGAAGCTTTCTTT. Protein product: CASSPPTLQGAEAFF.

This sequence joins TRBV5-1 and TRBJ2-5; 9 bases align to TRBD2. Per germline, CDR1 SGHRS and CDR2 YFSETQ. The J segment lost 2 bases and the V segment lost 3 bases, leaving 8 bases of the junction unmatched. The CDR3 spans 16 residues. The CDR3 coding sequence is TGCGCCAGCAGCTGGAAGGGCGGGGGGGATCAAGAGACCCAGTACTTC. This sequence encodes CASSWKGGGDQETQYF.

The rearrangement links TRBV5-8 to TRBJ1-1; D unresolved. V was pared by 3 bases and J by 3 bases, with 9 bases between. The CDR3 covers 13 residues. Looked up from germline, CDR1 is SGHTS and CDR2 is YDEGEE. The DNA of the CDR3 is TGTGCCAGCAGCTGGTCGGTTGACACTGAAGCTTTCTTT. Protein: CASSWSVDTEAFF.

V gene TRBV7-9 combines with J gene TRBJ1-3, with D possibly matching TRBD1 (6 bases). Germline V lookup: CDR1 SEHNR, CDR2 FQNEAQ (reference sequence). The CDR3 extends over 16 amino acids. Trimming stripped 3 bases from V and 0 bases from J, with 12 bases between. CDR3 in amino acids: CASSFQQGGSGNTIYF. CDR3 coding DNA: TGTGCCAGCAGCTTCCAACAGGGTGGCTCTGGAAACACCATATATTTT.

CDR3 region: CASSGDRRNTGELFF. The CDR3 DNA reads as TGTGCCAGCAGCGGGGACAGGAGAAACACCGGGGAGCTGTTTTTT. The chain employs TRBV5-5 and TRBJ2-2; 8 bases align to TRBD1. The CDR3 is made up of 15 amino acids. Germline assignment: CDR1 SGHKS and CDR2 YYEKEE (reference sequence). After removal of 4 bases from V and 2 bases from J, the junction contained 4 bases not matched to a gene.

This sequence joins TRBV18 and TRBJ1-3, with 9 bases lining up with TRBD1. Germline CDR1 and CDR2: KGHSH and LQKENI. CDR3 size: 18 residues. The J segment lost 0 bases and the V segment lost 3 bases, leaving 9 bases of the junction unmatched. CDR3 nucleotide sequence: TGTGCCAGCTCACCCAACGTGGGGACAGGGAGCTCTGGAAACACCATATATTTT. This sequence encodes CASSPNVGTGSSGNTIYF.

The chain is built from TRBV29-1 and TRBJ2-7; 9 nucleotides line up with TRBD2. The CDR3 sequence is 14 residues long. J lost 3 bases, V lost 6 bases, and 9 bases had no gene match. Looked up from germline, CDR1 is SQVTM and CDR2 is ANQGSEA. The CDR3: CSVSAGGVLYEQYF. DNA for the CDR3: TGCAGCGTCTCCGCGGGAGGGGTCCTCTACGAGCAGTACTTC.

The CDR3: CASSFRRHTSTDTQYF. CDR3 coding DNA: TGTGCCAGCAGTTTCCGACGCCACACTAGCACAGATACGCAGTATTTT. The chain combines TRBV27 with TRBJ2-3; D is unresolved. Germline V gene data show CDR1 as MNHEY and CDR2 as SMNVEV (reference sequence). CDR3 length: 16 residues. Trimming removed 3 bases from V and 0 bases from J, with 13 bases in between.

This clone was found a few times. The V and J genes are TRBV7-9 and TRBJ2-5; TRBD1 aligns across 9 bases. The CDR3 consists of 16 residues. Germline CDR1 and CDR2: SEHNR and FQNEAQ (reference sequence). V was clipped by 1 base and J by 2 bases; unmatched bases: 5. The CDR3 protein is CASSLGDRGKQETQYF. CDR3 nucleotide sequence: TGTGCCAGCAGCTTAGGTGACAGGGGGAAACAAGAGACCCAGTACTTC.

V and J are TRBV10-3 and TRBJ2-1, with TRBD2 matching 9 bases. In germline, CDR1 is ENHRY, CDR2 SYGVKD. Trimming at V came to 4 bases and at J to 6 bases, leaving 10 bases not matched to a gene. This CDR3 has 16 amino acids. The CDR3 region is CAISAGGAGGSNEQFF. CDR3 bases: TGTGCCATCAGTGCGGGGGGAGCGGGAGGAAGCAATGAGCAGTTCTTC.

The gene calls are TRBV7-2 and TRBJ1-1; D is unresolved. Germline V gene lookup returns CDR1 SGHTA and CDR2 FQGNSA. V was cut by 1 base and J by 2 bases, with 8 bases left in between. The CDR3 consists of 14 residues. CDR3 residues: CASSLDALNTEAFF. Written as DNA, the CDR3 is TGTGCCAGCAGCTTAGACGCCTTAAACACTGAAGCTTTCTTT.

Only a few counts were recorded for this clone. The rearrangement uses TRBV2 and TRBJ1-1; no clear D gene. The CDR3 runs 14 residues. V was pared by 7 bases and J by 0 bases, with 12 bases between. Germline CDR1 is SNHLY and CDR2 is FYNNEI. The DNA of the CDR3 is TGTGCCAGCACCGCAAACGGGATGAACACTGAAGCTTTCTTT. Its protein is CASTANGMNTEAFF.

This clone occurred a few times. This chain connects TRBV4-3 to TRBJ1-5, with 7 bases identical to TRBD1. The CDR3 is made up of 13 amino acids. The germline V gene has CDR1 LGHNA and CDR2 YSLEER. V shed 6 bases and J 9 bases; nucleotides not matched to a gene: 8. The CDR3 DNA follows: TGCGCCAGCAGTGCAGACAGGGATATGCCCCAGCATTTT. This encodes CASSADRDMPQHF.

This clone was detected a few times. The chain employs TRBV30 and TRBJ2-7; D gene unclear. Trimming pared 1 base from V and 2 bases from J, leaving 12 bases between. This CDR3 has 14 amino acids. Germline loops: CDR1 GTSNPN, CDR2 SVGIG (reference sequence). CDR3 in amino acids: CAWSESPLTYEQYF. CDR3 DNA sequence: TGTGCCTGGAGTGAGAGCCCCCTTACCTACGAGCAGTACTTC.

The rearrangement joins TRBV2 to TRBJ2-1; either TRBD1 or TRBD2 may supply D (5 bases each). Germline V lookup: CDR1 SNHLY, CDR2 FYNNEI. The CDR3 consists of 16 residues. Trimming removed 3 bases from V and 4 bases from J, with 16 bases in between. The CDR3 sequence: CASSDPLGTNYNEQFF. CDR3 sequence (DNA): TGTGCCAGCAGTGACCCCCTCGGGACGAATTACAATGAGCAGTTCTTC. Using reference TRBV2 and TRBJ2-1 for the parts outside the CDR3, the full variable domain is EPEVTQTPSHQVTQMGQEVILRCVPISNHLYFYWYRQILGQKVEFLVSFYNNEISEKSEIFDDQFSVERPDGSNFTLKIRSTKLEDSAMYFCASSDPLGTNYNEQFFGPGTRLTVL.

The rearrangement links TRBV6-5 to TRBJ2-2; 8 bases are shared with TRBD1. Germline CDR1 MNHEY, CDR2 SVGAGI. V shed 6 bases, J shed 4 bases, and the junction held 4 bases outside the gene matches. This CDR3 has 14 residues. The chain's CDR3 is CASREQGVTGELFF. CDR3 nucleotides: TGTGCCAGCAGGGAACAGGGGGTCACCGGGGAGCTGTTTTTT.

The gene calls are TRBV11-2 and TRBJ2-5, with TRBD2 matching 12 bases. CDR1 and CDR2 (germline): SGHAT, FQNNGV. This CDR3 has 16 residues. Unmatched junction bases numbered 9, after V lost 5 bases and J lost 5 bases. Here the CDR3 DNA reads TGTGCCAGCAGCCTGACTAGCGGGAGCGTTCAGGAGACCCAGTACTTC. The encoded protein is CASSLTSGSVQETQYF.

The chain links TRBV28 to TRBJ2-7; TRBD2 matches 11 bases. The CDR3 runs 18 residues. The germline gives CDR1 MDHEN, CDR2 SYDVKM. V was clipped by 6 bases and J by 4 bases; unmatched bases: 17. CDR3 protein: CASRSISPLSGRVYEQYF. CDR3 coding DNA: TGTGCCAGCAGATCCATAAGCCCTCTTAGCGGGAGGGTGTACGAGCAGTACTTC. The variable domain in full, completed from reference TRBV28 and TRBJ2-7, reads DVKVTQSSRYLVKRTGEKVFLECVQDMDHENMFWYRQDPGLGLRLIYFSYDVKMKEKGDIPEGYSVSREKKERFSLILESASTNQTSMYLCASRSISPLSGRVYEQYFGPGTRLTVT.

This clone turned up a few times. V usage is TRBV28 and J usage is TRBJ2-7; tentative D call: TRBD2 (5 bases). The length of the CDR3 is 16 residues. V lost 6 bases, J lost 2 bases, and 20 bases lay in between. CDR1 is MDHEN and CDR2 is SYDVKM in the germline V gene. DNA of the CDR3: TGTGCCAGCAGCGGGAAGAAGATAGCGTCCGCCTACGAGCAGTACTTC. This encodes CASSGKKIASAYEQYF.

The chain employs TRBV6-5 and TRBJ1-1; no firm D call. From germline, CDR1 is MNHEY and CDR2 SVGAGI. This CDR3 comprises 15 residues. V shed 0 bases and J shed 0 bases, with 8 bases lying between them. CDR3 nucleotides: TGTGCCAGCAGTTACTCGAGACTCATGAACACTGAAGCTTTCTTT. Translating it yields CASSYSRLMNTEAFF.

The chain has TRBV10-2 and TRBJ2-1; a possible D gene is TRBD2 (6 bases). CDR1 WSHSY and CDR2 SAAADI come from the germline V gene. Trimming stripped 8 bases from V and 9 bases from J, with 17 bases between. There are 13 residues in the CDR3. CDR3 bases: TGCGCCAGCGCGTCCCTGGGGGGTGGTGAGCAGTTCTTC. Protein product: CASASLGGGEQFF.

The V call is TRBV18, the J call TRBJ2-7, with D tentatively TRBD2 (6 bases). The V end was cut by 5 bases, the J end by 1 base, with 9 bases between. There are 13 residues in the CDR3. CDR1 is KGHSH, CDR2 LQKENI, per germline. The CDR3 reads CASSSGLSYEQYF. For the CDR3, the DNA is TGTGCCAGCTCATCGGGACTTTCCTACGAGCAGTACTTC.

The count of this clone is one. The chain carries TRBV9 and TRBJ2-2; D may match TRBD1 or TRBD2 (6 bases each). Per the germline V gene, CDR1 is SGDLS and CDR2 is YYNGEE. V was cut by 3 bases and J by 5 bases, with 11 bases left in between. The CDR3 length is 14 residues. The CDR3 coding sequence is TGTGCCAGCAGCGCCCGGAGGGGGACCGGGGAGCTGTTTTTT. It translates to CASSARRGTGELFF.